This T cell receptor (beta chain) was sequenced for a study of cytomegalovirus exposure and HLA in healthy donors. Both 60 Vbeta primers and 13 Jbeta primers went into the PCR. Profiled with immunoSEQ multiplex PCR; TCRdb holds only in-frame clones, not every one. The sample lists 150,000 to 200,000 clones; over 60% were seen once. The CDR3 contains 16 residues. In germline, CDR1 is ENHRY, CDR2 SYGVKD. V shed 2 bases and J 6 bases; nucleotides not matched to a gene: 5. The sequence was obtained from a woman in her 30s in good health and CMV-seronegative. Sequenced input: PBMCs. This chain uses TRBV10-3 with TRBJ1-6; 9 bases align to TRBD1. The CDR3 sequence is CAISERQGEINSPLHF. The CDR3 bases are TGTGCCATCAGTGAGAGACAGGGGGAGATTAATTCACCCCTCCACTTT.